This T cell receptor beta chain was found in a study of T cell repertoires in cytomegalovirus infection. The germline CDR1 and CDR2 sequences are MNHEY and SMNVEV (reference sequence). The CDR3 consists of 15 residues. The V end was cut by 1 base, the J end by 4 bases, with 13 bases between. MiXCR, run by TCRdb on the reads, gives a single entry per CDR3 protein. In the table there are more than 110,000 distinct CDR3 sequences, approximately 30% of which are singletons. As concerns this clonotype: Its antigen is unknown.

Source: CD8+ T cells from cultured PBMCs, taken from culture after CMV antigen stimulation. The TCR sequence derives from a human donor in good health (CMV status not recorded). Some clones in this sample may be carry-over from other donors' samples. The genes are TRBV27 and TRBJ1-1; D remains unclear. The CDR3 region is CASSLFASLGTEAFF. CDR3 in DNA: TGTGCCAGCAGTTTATTCGCCTCCCTAGGCACTGAAGCTTTCTTT.